This T cell receptor (beta chain) appears in the sequencing data of a study of blood T cell repertoires in COVID-19. Whole-study context: Whether acute or convalescent, the COVID-19 samples came from the United States, Italy and Spain. In each case, the material was cDNA or gDNA derived from T cells, B-cell-depleted T cells, or PBMCs.

In the source study's methods: Amplification of reference gene primers was used by the study to estimate nucleated cell counts. The protocol was immunoSEQ multiplex PCR, while the TCRdb copy is restricted to in-frame clones and leaves out a portion. The V and J calls and the clone size are those of that table, but D and trimming were determined from the DNA. The sample has 150,000 to 200,000 clones, 80% to 90% seen once. Deletions cut 6 bases from V and 1 base from J, with 9 bases between. Germline CDR1 and CDR2: ENHRY and SYGVKD. This CDR3 has 13 amino acids. This clone came up a few times. Input material: peripheral blood. This chain connects TRBV10-3 to TRBJ1-1, with a possible D match to TRBD1 (5 bases). The receptor comes from a man in his forties with active or convalescent COVID-19. In DNA, the CDR3 is TGTGCCATCAGCGATCAGGGGAACACTGAAGCTTTCTTT. Its protein is CAISDQGNTEAFF.